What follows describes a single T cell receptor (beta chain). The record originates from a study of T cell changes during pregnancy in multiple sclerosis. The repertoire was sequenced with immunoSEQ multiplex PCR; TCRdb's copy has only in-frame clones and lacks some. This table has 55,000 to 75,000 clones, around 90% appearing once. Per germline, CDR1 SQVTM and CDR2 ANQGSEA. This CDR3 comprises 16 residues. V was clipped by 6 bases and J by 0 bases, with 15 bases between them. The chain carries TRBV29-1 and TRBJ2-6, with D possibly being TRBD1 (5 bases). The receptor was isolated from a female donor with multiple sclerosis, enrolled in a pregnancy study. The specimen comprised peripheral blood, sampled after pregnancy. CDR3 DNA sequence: TGCAGCGTGACCCAGGGTTCCCTCTCTGGGGCCAACGTCCTGACTTTC. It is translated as CSVTQGSLSGANVLTF.